The clone carrying this T cell receptor beta chain has just one count. The source of the sample is a study of blood T cell repertoires in COVID-19. The wider study: Nucleic acid was either cDNA or gDNA, and it came from T cells, B-cell-depleted T cells, or PBMCs.

The study assigned cohorts using participant-reported clinical history. Two negative PCRs, clearance, or symptom resolution had been documented for recovered Cohort 3 donors. V was pared by 4 bases and J by 15 bases, with 6 bases of the junction left unmatched. This CDR3 spans 12 amino acids. The germline V gene has CDR1 SGHRS and CDR2 YFSETQ. As handled by the study authors: Reference gene primer amplification yielded estimated nucleated cell counts. Assay used: immunoSEQ multiplex PCR; TCRdb lists only in-frame clones, some missing. The D gene and trimming were derived from the DNA, and the V and J assignments and clone size from that table. The sample lists about 270,000 clones, more than 80% occurring once.

V gene TRBV5-1 combines with J gene TRBJ2-1, with 11 nucleotides matching TRBD2. The sequence derives from a woman under 30 who had recovered from COVID-19. Sequenced input: PBMCs or T cells enriched from blood (not recorded which). CDR3 in DNA: TGCGCCAGCAGCCATAGCGGGGGGGTTTTGTTCTTC. Amino acids: CASSHSGGVLFF.